This T cell receptor (beta chain) derives from a study of CD8 T cells in ankylosing spondylitis (dated by TCRdb to 2015 to 2018). Regarding the research as a whole: To find TCR variants linked to disease, the study profiled T cell receptor beta repertoires in ankylosing spondylitis patients and healthy donors. The whole study cohort included over 85 healthy donors and 25 ankylosing spondylitis patients. Peripheral blood was sampled, and synovial fluid was also collected from ankylosing spondylitis patients.

V was cut back by 0 bases and J by 5 bases, leaving a gap of 12 bases between them. The germline V gene (reference sequence) gives CDR1 as DFQATT and CDR2 as SNEGSKA. The CDR3 goes from the cysteine to the phenylalanine over 14 residues. Solely the CDR3 DNA is kept, with 42 bases framed from the first base. The investigation overall reported the following: According to the report, matched synovial fluid samples from ankylosing spondylitis patients were significantly enriched for the disease-linked clones. Some motif variants were previously reported in synovial fluid and blood of reactive arthritis patients, suggesting common disease-initiation mechanisms. A TCR beta motif of about 8 highly homologous amino acid variants appeared characteristic of blood from ankylosing spondylitis patients. In peripheral blood, the disease-linked clones were found at relatively low frequencies and had a CD8+ phenotype.

Reads for this sample came from an Illumina HiSeq 2500. TCR beta libraries were prepared by quantitative 5'-RACE with molecular barcodes. The study's own analysis went as follows. A new computational method, built on a probabilistic model of VDJ rearrangement, was used to identify disease-linked TCR variants. The public sequencing data were trimmed at Q25 with fastp and processed into clonotypes with MiXCR by TCRdb, which kept only in-frame beta chains. Each CDR3 protein appears once, grouped with its most common genes and DNA. The V and J calls shown here were made by TCRdb, not taken from the authors' results. Within this sample are about 130,000 distinct CDR3 sequences, with over 10% of them counted one time only. Of the sample, about 4% falls within the top ten clones. Concerning this clonotype: Its antigen is unknown. A much larger clone lies one base from this, so it may be a read error.

This receptor was identified in a female donor with ankylosing spondylitis or in good health (not recorded which). The sample taken for sequencing was blood, either unsorted or a sorted T cell fraction (not recorded which). The V and J segments used are TRBV20-1 and TRBJ2-3; confidence is insufficient to name the D gene. The CDR3 region: CSAREQQARDTQYF. The nucleotide sequence is given as TGCAGTGCTAGAGAGCAGCAGGCAAGAGATACGCAGTATTTT.